This T cell receptor (beta chain) was found in a study of shared clonotypes between healthy human individuals. Overall study context: Sampling drew on donors who were a couple of women and a few men aged 18 to 49. General study points: Memory subsets generally showed lower estimated richness than naive subsets. The authors expected sequencing depth to affect clonotype sharing among donors.

Positively selected for CCR7, the CD45RO-negative cells used as naive CD8 cells excluded terminally differentiated effector memory CD45RA+ cells. As concerns this clone: The antigen remains undetermined.

At deep level, the assay was performed. The table came from immunoSEQ multiplex PCR; TCRdb's copy has only in-frame clones and leaves some out. The sample comprises some 2.1 million clones, 90% to 95% of which are singletons, and more than 1.5% rests with the top ten. The CDR3 sequence is 15 residues long. With 4 bases removed from V and 5 bases from J, the gap between germline ends came to 14 bases. Germline CDR1 MNHEY, CDR2 SVGAGI. V usage is TRBV6-5 and J usage is TRBJ1-4, with D maybe TRBD1 (5 bases). The TCR originated in a man younger than 30 in good health. Some clones in this sample may be carry-over from other donors' samples. Sequencing was performed on naive CD8+ T cells from PBMCs. The CDR3 spells CASSLLDRRNEKLFF. In DNA form, the CDR3 reads TGTGCCAGCAGTTTATTAGACAGACGGAATGAAAAACTGTTTTTT.